Each of the 4 T cell receptor beta chains below was sequenced from the same sample in a study of T-cell memory formation after mild COVID-19. TCRdb fed the 5' RACE reads into MiXCR, producing one record per CDR3 protein. The data contain tens of thousands of distinct CDR3 sequences, 10% to 15% of them singletons. Input material: PBMCs or a T cell subset sorted from them (not recorded which). The receptors derive from an adult woman who had mild COVID-19 (a few samples of this study predate the infection). Cell type and time point are not known.

This clonotype showed up just a few times. The chain joins TRBV7-6 to TRBJ2-5, with 7 bases identical to TRBD2. CDR1 SGHVS and CDR2 FNYEAQ come from the germline V gene. V was clipped by 5 bases and J by 2 bases; unmatched bases: 11. The CDR3 sequence is 16 residues long. CDR3 DNA sequence: TGTGCCAGCAGCCCTTCTAGCGGACCTCCTCAAGAGACCCAGTACTTC. Its protein product is CASSPSSGPPQETQYF. The complete variable domain, with remaining parts taken from reference TRBV7-6 and TRBJ2-5, reads GAGVSQSPRYKVTKRGQDVALRCDPISGHVSLYWYRQALGQGPEFLTYFNYEAQQDKSGLPNDRFSAERPEGSISTLTIQRTEQRDSAMYRCASSPSSGPPQETQYFGPGTRLLVL.

The rearrangement uses TRBV21-1 and TRBJ2-5; no check of the table's D call, TRBD1, against the DNA was made. TRBV21-1 is a known pseudogene. The CDR3 runs 14 residues. As DNA, the CDR3 is TGTGCCAACCCCCGGGACAGGGGGCGAGAGACCAAGTACTTC. Its protein is CANPRDRGRETKYF.

The chain combines TRBV20-1 with TRBJ2-1; 11 nucleotides align to TRBD2. V lost 6 bases to trimming and J lost 9 bases; unmatched junction nucleotides: 10. The CDR3 consists of 14 residues. From germline, CDR1 is DFQATT and CDR2 SNEGSKA (reference sequence). The chain's CDR3 is CSAGGLADMSEQFF. The CDR3 region has the DNA TGCAGTGCCGGGGGACTAGCGGACATGAGTGAGCAGTTCTTC.

The sample holds a few counts of this clonotype. V usage is TRBV13 and J usage is TRBJ2-1; D remains unclear. Germline loops: CDR1 PRHDT, CDR2 FYEKMQ (reference sequence). Trimming took 3 bases from V and 5 from J, leaving 5 bases between them. CDR3 length: 12 amino acids. This CDR3 reads CASSLHHNEQFF. In DNA form, the CDR3 reads TGTGCCAGCAGCTTGCACCACAATGAGCAGTTCTTC.